These T cell receptor beta chains were read from a single sample in a study of beta chain features in type 1 diabetes. Data came from immunoSEQ multiplex PCR; TCRdb stores just in-frame clones and leaves some out. The sample yields about 400,000 clones, over 10% seen once. Sequencing was done on a sample of naive CD4+ T cells from blood. These receptors came from a woman between 18 and 29 years old with type 1 diabetes. Each CDR3 is given with its conserved first and last residue. A D gene is named only where the DNA matches it firmly. Clone size is given for some rows only: seen once, a few or many times, or a class if the clone is expanded.

j_call,clone_size,cdr3_length,d_call,v_call,cdr3_nt,cdr3_aa
TRBJ2-7,few,13,-,TRBV25-1,TGTGCCAGCAGTCTACCATCAGGGGTCGAGCAGTACTTC,CASSLPSGVEQYF
TRBJ2-1,few,18,-,TRBV9,TGTGCCAGCAGCGTAACCAACAAATGGGGAGTAGGATACAATGAGCAGTTCTTC,CASSVTNKWGVGYNEQFF
TRBJ2-7,few,15,-,TRBV2,TGTGCCAGCAGTGCTGAGGCGGGGGCCGCCTACGAGCAGTACTTC,CASSAEAGAAYEQYF
TRBJ2-6,-,16,-,TRBV27,TGTGCCAGCAGTTTATCGATAAGGGGAGGGGCCAACGTCCTGACTTTC,CASSLSIRGGANVLTF
TRBJ2-3,-,11,-,TRBV20-1,TGCAGTGCTAGCCAAGAGGATACGCAGTATTTT,CSASQEDTQYF
TRBJ2-2,-,16,TRBD1,TRBV4-3,TGCGCCAGCAGCCAGGCTACAGGGGTCCCGACCGGGGAGCTGTTTTTT,CASSQATGVPTGELFF
TRBJ2-6,-,13,-,TRBV19,TGTGCCAGTAGTCTCTCTGGGGCCAACGTCCTGACTTTC,CASSLSGANVLTF
TRBJ2-2,few,14,TRBD1,TRBV5-1,TGCGCCAGCCAGCTAACAGGGGCCACCGGGGAGCTGTTTTTT,CASQLTGATGELFF
TRBJ2-6,-,16,TRBD2,TRBV6-6,TGTGCCAGCAGTTACCCGGCGGGAGCTGGGGCCAACGTCCTGACTTTC,CASSYPAGAGANVLTF
TRBJ2-7,-,14,-,TRBV30,TGTGCCTGGAGTGTAGACAGGACCTCCTACGAGCAGTACTTC,CAWSVDRTSYEQYF
TRBJ2-5,-,11,-,TRBV14,TGTGCCAGCAGCCTCAGGGAGACCCAGTACTTC,CASSLRETQYF
TRBJ1-2,-,12,-,TRBV19,TGTGCCAGCCAGACAGGTCCCTATGGCTACACCTTC,CASQTGPYGYTF
TRBJ2-1,-,15,-,TRBV7-2,TGTGCCAGCAGCTTAGATTGGGCCCCCTACAATGAGCAGTTCTTC,CASSLDWAPYNEQFF
TRBJ2-1,-,19,TRBD2,TRBV4-3,TGCGCCAGCAGCCAAGAAAGGGCCCCAGGACTAGCGGGACCCAATGAGCAGTTCTTC,CASSQERAPGLAGPNEQFF
TRBJ2-5,-,12,-,TRBV18,TGTGCCAGCTCATTTTACGGGGAGACCCAGTACTTC,CASSFYGETQYF
TRBJ2-5,-,14,TRBD1,TRBV5-1,TGCGCCAGCAGATCGGGACAGGGAATAGAGACCCAGTACTTC,CASRSGQGIETQYF
TRBJ2-5,few,13,-,TRBV2,TGTGCCAGCAGTGAAGCGCGGGGAATGACCCAGTACTTC,CASSEARGMTQYF
TRBJ1-1,few,13,-,TRBV18,TGTGCCAACCGAGATGGTTCGGGCACTGAAGCTTTCTTT,CANRDGSGTEAFF
TRBJ1-2,few,14,TRBD1,TRBV11-2,TGTGCCAGCAGCTTACAGGGGGCCGGATATGGCTACACCTTC,CASSLQGAGYGYTF
TRBJ2-7,-,12,-,TRBV18,TGTGCCAGCTCACCAATCCTCGCGGTGCAGTACTTC,CASSPILAVQYF
TRBJ1-4,few,13,TRBD1,TRBV29-1,TGCAGCGCCGGGCGACAGGGGCCAGAAAAACTGTTTTTT,CSAGRQGPEKLFF
TRBJ2-3,-,12,-,TRBV29-1,TGCAGCGTTGAAGCCAGGGGAAATACGCAGTATTTT,CSVEARGNTQYF
TRBJ2-1,few,11,-,TRBV20-1,TGCAGTGCCCAACCTTTCGGTTTACAGTTCTTC,CSAQPFGLQFF
TRBJ2-2,-,13,-,TRBV9,TGTGCCAGCAGCTCCCAAGGGGCTGGGGAGCTGTTTTTT,CASSSQGAGELFF
TRBJ2-1,few,18,TRBD2,TRBV5-1,TGCGCCAGCAGCTTGGGGCTAGCGGGAGCCCGAATCACTAATGAGCAGTTCTTC,CASSLGLAGARITNEQFF
TRBJ1-5,-,16,TRBD1,TRBV7-9,TGTGCCAGCAGCTCATACAGGGGGACCTCCAATCAGCCCCAGCATTTT,CASSSYRGTSNQPQHF
TRBJ2-3,-,18,TRBD2,TRBV5-1,TGCGCCAGCAGCTTGGGCCCCATAGCGGGGACTCGCACAGATACGCAGTATTTT,CASSLGPIAGTRTDTQYF
TRBJ1-2,few,14,TRBD1,TRBV6-5,TGTGCCAGCAGCCGACCGCAGGGGGCGGGAGGCTACACCTTC,CASSRPQGAGGYTF
TRBJ2-1,-,16,TRBD1,TRBV4-1,TGCGCCAGCAGCCAAGAGGGACAGGCCTTCGTAGTAAGTAGGTTCTTC,CASSQEGQAFVVSRFF